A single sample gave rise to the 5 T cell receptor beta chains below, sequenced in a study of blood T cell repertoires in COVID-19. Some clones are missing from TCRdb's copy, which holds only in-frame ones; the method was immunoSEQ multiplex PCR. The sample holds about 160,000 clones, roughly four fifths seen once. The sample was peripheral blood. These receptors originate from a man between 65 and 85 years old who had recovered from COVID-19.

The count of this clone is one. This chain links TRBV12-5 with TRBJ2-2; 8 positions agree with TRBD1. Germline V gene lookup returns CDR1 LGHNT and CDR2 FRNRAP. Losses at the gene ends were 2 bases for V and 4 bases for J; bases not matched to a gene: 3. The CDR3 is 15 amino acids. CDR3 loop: CASGLTGGFTGELFF. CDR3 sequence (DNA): TGTGCTAGTGGTTTGACAGGGGGGTTCACCGGGGAGCTGTTTTTT.

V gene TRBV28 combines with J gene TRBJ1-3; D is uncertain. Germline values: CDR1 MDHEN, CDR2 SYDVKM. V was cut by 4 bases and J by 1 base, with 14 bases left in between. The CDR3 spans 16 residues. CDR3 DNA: TGTGCCAGCAGTTCCCACGGGGTTGGGTCTGGAAACACCATATATTTT. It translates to CASSSHGVGSGNTIYF.

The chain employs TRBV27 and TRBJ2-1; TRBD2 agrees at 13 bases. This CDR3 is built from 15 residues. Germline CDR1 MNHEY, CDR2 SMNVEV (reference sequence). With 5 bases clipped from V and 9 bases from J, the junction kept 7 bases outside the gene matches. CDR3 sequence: CASSRLAGGLVEQFF. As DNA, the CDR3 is TGTGCCAGCAGTAGACTAGCGGGAGGCTTGGTTGAGCAGTTCTTC.

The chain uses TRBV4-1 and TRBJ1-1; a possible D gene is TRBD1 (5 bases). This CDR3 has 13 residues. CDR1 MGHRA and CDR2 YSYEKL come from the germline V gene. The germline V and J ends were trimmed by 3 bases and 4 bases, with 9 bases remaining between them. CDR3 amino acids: CASSHRQSTEAFF. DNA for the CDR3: TGCGCCAGCAGCCATAGACAGAGCACTGAAGCTTTCTTT.

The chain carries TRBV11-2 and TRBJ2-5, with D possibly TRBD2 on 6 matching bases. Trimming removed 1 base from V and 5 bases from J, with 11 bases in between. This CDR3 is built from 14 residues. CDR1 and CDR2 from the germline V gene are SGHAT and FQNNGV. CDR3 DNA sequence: TGTGCCAGCAGCTTAGGGTACAGCGGGGAGACCCAGTACTTC. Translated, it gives CASSLGYSGETQYF.